One and the same sample provided the 31 T cell receptor beta chains below, sequenced in a study of blood T cell repertoires in COVID-19. TCRdb's table, derived via immunoSEQ multiplex PCR, lists solely in-frame clones and lacks some. In the table there are roughly 140,000 clones, 80% to 90% of which are singletons. The sequenced material came from peripheral blood. These receptor sequences come from a woman aged 40 to 50 with acute or convalescent COVID-19.

The rearrangement joins TRBV7-2 to TRBJ2-1; no reliable D call. The CDR3 runs 12 residues. Germline loops: CDR1 SGHTA, CDR2 FQGNSA. The germline V and J ends were trimmed by 1 base and 10 bases, with 8 bases remaining between them. In nucleotides, the CDR3 is TGTGCCAGCAGCTTAGTGGTGAGAGAGCAGTTCTTC. The encoded protein is CASSLVVREQFF.

The chain carries TRBV6-5 and TRBJ2-7, with D unclear. The CDR3 is 11 amino acids. Germline assignment: CDR1 MNHEY and CDR2 SVGAGI. Trimming stripped 6 bases from V and 5 bases from J, with 8 bases between. DNA for the CDR3: TGTGCCAGCAGCCCCCTCCACGAGCAGTACTTC. Translation gives CASSPLHEQYF.

The chain carries TRBV7-2 and TRBJ2-5; the match to TRBD1 covers 8 bases. The CDR3 spans 13 residues. Germline assignment: CDR1 SGHTA and CDR2 FQGNSA. The ends lost 6 bases at V and 7 bases at J; junction bases unmatched: 7. DNA for the CDR3: TGTGCCAGCAGACCACTAGACAGGGGGACCCAGTACTTC. This codes for CASRPLDRGTQYF.

The CDR3 sequence is CASSLGLRYEQYF. The CDR3 DNA is TGTGCCAGCAGCCTGGGGCTACGATACGAGCAGTACTTC. This chain joins TRBV7-2 and TRBJ2-7, with D possibly being TRBD1 (5 bases). The CDR3 totals 13 residues. Germline V gives CDR1 SGHTA, CDR2 FQGNSA. Trimming took 5 bases from V and 4 from J, leaving 12 bases between them. Full variable domain (rest looked up from reference TRBV7-2 and TRBJ2-7): GAGVSQSPSNKVTEKGKDVELRCDPISGHTALYWYRQSLGQGLEFLIYFQGNSAPDKSGLPSDRFSAERTGGSVSTLTIQRTQQEDSAVYLCASSLGLRYEQYFGPGTRLTVT.

V is TRBV15 and J is TRBJ2-3, with 7 bases matching TRBD2. The J segment lost 2 bases and the V segment lost 0 bases, leaving 8 bases of the junction unmatched. Germline V CDR1 and CDR2: LNHNV, YYDKDF (reference sequence). CDR3 size: 17 residues. CDR3 loop: CATSRDRSGDFTDTQYF. CDR3 in DNA: TGTGCCACCAGCAGAGATAGGAGCGGGGACTTCACAGATACGCAGTATTTT.

The chain uses TRBV27 and TRBJ1-2, with 7 positions matching TRBD1. The germline gives CDR1 MNHEY, CDR2 SMNVEV (reference sequence). CDR3 length equals 14 residues. V was pared by 2 bases and J by 4 bases, with 4 bases of the junction left unmatched. The CDR3 loop is CASSLAGGLYGYTF. In nucleotides, the CDR3 is TGTGCCAGCAGTTTAGCAGGGGGTCTCTATGGCTACACCTTC.

The rearrangement links TRBV29-1 to TRBJ2-3; TRBD1 matches 8 bases. The CDR3 length is 13 residues. With 6 bases clipped from V and 3 bases from J, the junction kept 5 bases outside the gene matches. The germline V gene encodes CDR1 SQVTM and CDR2 ANQGSEA. Here the CDR3 reads CSVQTGETDTQYF. The DNA for the CDR3 is TGCAGCGTCCAGACAGGGGAGACAGATACGCAGTATTTT.

The chain uses TRBV15 and TRBJ2-7; 12 bases align to TRBD1. The CDR3 is made up of 16 amino acids. Germline loops: CDR1 LNHNV, CDR2 YYDKDF (reference sequence). J gave up 5 bases and V 1 base, and 6 bases lay outside the gene matches. The CDR3 DNA is TGTGCCACCAGCAGAGGCTGGGACAGGGGGCAGAACGAGCAGTACTTC. Translation: CATSRGWDRGQNEQYF.

This clone was seen a single time. The chain has TRBV11-2 and TRBJ2-1; 11 bases are a match to TRBD2. V lost 4 bases and J lost 3; bases outside the gene matches: 2. The CDR3 runs 15 residues. Germline lookup yields CDR1 SGHAT and CDR2 FQNNGV. Here the CDR3 reads CASSSGLAGYNEQFF. CDR3 nucleotide sequence: TGTGCCAGCAGCTCTGGACTAGCGGGCTACAATGAGCAGTTCTTC.

V usage is TRBV5-5 and J usage is TRBJ2-5; TRBD2 matches 10 bases. The CDR3 sequence is 14 residues long. V shed 1 base, J shed 7 bases, and the junction held 4 bases outside the gene matches. Germline V CDR1 and CDR2: SGHKS, YYEKEE (reference sequence). For the CDR3, the DNA is TGTGCCAGCAGCTTGTTGTCTAGCGGGGGGACCCAGTACTTC. Protein: CASSLLSSGGTQYF.

The rearrangement uses TRBV30 and TRBJ1-5; D possibly corresponds to TRBD1 (5 bases). The germline gives CDR1 GTSNPN, CDR2 SVGIG (reference sequence). Trimming shortened V by 2 bases and J by 4 bases, and 9 bases separated the two germline ends. CDR3 length: 13 residues. CDR3 sequence: CAWSITGNQPQHF. The CDR3 DNA is TGTGCCTGGAGTATAACAGGAAATCAGCCCCAGCATTTT.

The chain's CDR3 is CASNGRAGGLPNEQFF. The CDR3 bases are TGTGCCAGCAATGGTAGAGCGGGGGGGCTTCCTAATGAGCAGTTCTTC. This chain joins TRBV2 and TRBJ2-1, with TRBD2 matching 10 bases. Germline CDR1 reads SNHLY; CDR2 reads FYNNEI. The V and J ends lost 7 bases and 7 bases, in that order; junction bases with no gene match: 13. There are 16 residues in the CDR3.

The genes are TRBV6-5 and TRBJ1-3, with TRBD1 identical over 10 bases. The CDR3 length is 13 residues. Germline V CDR1 and CDR2: MNHEY, SVGAGI. Trimming cost V 4 bases and J 7 bases; bases outside gene matches: 1. The CDR3 nucleotides are TGTGCCAGCAGTTCGACAGGGGGCAACACCATATATTTT. Its translation is CASSSTGGNTIYF.

The rearrangement links TRBV28 to TRBJ1-2; D gene uncertain. The germline CDR1 and CDR2 sequences are MDHEN and SYDVKM. V lost 8 bases and J lost 2, with 9 bases in between. The CDR3 is made up of 12 amino acids. The CDR3, as DNA: TGTGCCAGCCAGGCCACGAACTATGGCTACACCTTC. Protein sequence: CASQATNYGYTF.

The DNA of the CDR3 is TGTGCCTGGAGTGGCGGTAGCGGGGGCTCCACAGATACGCAGTATTTT. Translated: CAWSGGSGGSTDTQYF. This chain links TRBV30 with TRBJ2-3; 9 bases map to TRBD2. This CDR3 region has 16 residues. In germline, CDR1 is GTSNPN, CDR2 SVGIG (reference sequence). V dropped 1 base and J dropped 2; count of bases not matched to a gene: 7.

Only a few counts were recorded for this clone. The chain is built from TRBV7-7 and TRBJ2-5, with 7 bases aligning to TRBD1. The germline gives CDR1 SSHAT, CDR2 FNYEAQ (reference sequence). Germline trimming cut 5 bases from V and 5 bases from J; bases unmatched to any gene: 5. This CDR3 contains 13 residues. The CDR3, as DNA: TGTGCCAGCAGCACCGACAGGGTTGAGACCCAGTACTTC. Encoded protein: CASSTDRVETQYF.

The chain is built from TRBV7-2 and TRBJ1-5; D remains ambiguous. Germline V gives CDR1 SGHTA, CDR2 FQGNSA. V dropped 2 bases and J dropped 5 bases, with 7 bases sitting between them. The CDR3 covers 13 residues. The CDR3 DNA follows: TGTGCCAGCAGCTTAACGGGTCATCAGCCCCAGCATTTT. It specifies CASSLTGHQPQHF.

The chain has TRBV15 and TRBJ1-2; the match to TRBD1 covers 7 bases. Germline assignment: CDR1 LNHNV and CDR2 YYDKDF (reference sequence). CDR3 length equals 17 residues. The trim removed 2 bases at V and 0 bases at J, leaving 9 bases unmatched. The CDR3 spells CATSRPPWDSSNYGYTF. The CDR3 DNA sequence: TGTGCCACCAGCAGACCCCCCTGGGACAGTTCTAACTATGGCTACACCTTC.

V and J are TRBV19 and TRBJ2-7; D remains ambiguous. The CDR3 sequence is 13 residues long. Germline V gene sequence: CDR1 LNHDA, CDR2 SQIVND (reference sequence). Trimming cost V 5 bases and J 3 bases, with 11 bases left between them. CDR3 in amino acids: CASSLEWSYEQYF. In nucleotides, the CDR3 is TGTGCCAGTAGTCTGGAGTGGAGCTACGAGCAGTACTTC.

For the CDR3, the DNA is TGTGCCAGCAGCCCCACCGCTAGAGGGGAGCTGTTTTTT. Translated, it gives CASSPTARGELFF. The chain employs TRBV3-1 (or the pseudogene TRBV3-2) and TRBJ2-2; unclear D gene. The CDR3 is 13 amino acids. V lost 4 bases and J 8 bases, leaving 11 bases between the germline ends. Germline values: CDR1 LGHDT, CDR2 YNNKEL (reference sequence).

V usage is TRBV14 and J usage is TRBJ2-7; a weak D match, TRBD2 (5 bases). This CDR3 comprises 13 residues. The germline gives CDR1 SGHDN, CDR2 FVKESK. Trimming left V 6 bases short and J 7 bases short, with 16 bases between. CDR3 loop: CASSRTQPGEQYF. The CDR3 DNA follows: TGTGCCAGCAGTCGAACCCAACCGGGAGAGCAGTACTTC.

The J gene is TRBJ1-1, the V gene TRBV7-2, with D hard to call. The CDR3 covers 13 residues. The germline V gene has CDR1 SGHTA and CDR2 FQGNSA. Trimming took 0 bases from V and 6 from J, leaving 8 bases between them. The CDR3 region is CASSLAREAEAFF. The DNA for the CDR3 is TGTGCCAGCAGCTTAGCCCGGGAGGCTGAAGCTTTCTTT. The full variable domain, rest sourced from reference TRBV7-2 and TRBJ1-1, is GAGVSQSPSNKVTEKGKDVELRCDPISGHTALYWYRQSLGQGLEFLIYFQGNSAPDKSGLPSDRFSAERTGGSVSTLTIQRTQQEDSAVYLCASSLAREAEAFFGQGTRLTVV.

V is TRBV6-1 and J is TRBJ2-2; the match to TRBD1 covers 7 bases. The CDR3 loop spans 15 amino acids. Unmatched junction bases numbered 3, after V lost 1 base and J lost 4 bases. Germline lookup yields CDR1 MNHNS and CDR2 SASEGT. The DNA for the CDR3 is TGTGCCAGCAGTGAAGTGTGGACAGGCACCGGGGAGCTGTTTTTT. It encodes CASSEVWTGTGELFF.

About this clone itself: The junction does not match germline at one end; this may be a read error. The chain combines TRBV12-3 or TRBV12-4 with TRBJ1-1, with D unclear. CDR3 length equals 12 residues. The CDR3 DNA sequence: TGTGCCAACAGTGCGACACGGGAGAGGGCTTTCTTT. It is translated as CANSATRERAFF.

V is TRBV6-6 and J is TRBJ1-2; no firm D call. The CDR3 is made up of 14 amino acids. Germline V CDR1 and CDR2: MNHNY, SVGAGI (reference sequence). V shed 0 bases and J shed 8 bases, with 13 bases lying between them. The chain's CDR3 is CASSYSEALWGYTF. In DNA form, the CDR3 reads TGTGCCAGCAGTTACTCAGAAGCCCTCTGGGGCTACACCTTC.

This chain joins TRBV6-1 and TRBJ2-7; 12 bases fit TRBD2. Germline CDR1 MNHNS, CDR2 SASEGT. This CDR3 has 16 amino acids. J lost 7 bases, V lost 3 bases, and 10 bases had no gene match. The CDR3: CASSDPLAGGSREQYF. The CDR3 DNA follows: TGTGCCAGCAGTGACCCTCTAGCGGGAGGGTCCAGAGAGCAGTACTTC.

This clone rates as medium-sized. V gene TRBV28 combines with J gene TRBJ2-7; 8 nucleotides agree with TRBD1. Germline assignment: CDR1 MDHEN and CDR2 SYDVKM. J lost 2 bases, V lost 3 bases, and 6 bases had no gene match. The CDR3 consists of 15 residues. Written as DNA, the CDR3 is TGTGCCAGCAGTTTCCTCGGGACAGGTCCCTACGAGCAGTACTTC. Protein product: CASSFLGTGPYEQYF. The full variable domain, completed using reference TRBV28 and TRBJ2-7, is DVKVTQSSRYLVKRTGEKVFLECVQDMDHENMFWYRQDPGLGLRLIYFSYDVKMKEKGDIPEGYSVSREKKERFSLILESASTNQTSMYLCASSFLGTGPYEQYFGPGTRLTVT.

This sequence joins TRBV18 and TRBJ2-2; 7 bases match TRBD2. J lost 2 bases, V lost 3 bases, and 9 bases had no gene match. Germline CDR1 and CDR2: KGHSH and LQKENI. The CDR3 has 17 residues. CDR3 protein: CASSPNLADLNTGELFF. In DNA, the CDR3 is TGTGCCAGCTCACCTAATCTAGCGGACCTAAACACCGGGGAGCTGTTTTTT.

V gene TRBV5-1 combines with J gene TRBJ1-2; TRBD1 might be the D (5 bases). Trimming cost V 0 bases and J 4 bases, with 16 bases left between them. This CDR3 has 16 amino acids. CDR1 and CDR2 (germline): SGHRS, YFSETQ. The CDR3 sequence is CASSLANGGLGYGYTF. The CDR3 DNA reads as TGCGCCAGCAGCTTGGCCAACGGGGGACTCGGCTATGGCTACACCTTC.

V is TRBV3-1 (or the pseudogene TRBV3-2) and J is TRBJ2-3, with D unclear. V dropped 7 bases and J dropped 2 bases, with 16 bases sitting between them. The CDR3 runs 15 residues. CDR1 is LGHDT and CDR2 is YNNKEL in the germline V gene (reference sequence). CDR3 sequence: CASMLGPTYTDTQYF. In DNA form, the CDR3 reads TGTGCCAGCATGTTGGGCCCTACTTACACAGATACGCAGTATTTT.

The J gene is TRBJ2-3, the V gene TRBV19; 16 nucleotides agree with TRBD2. The CDR3 loop spans 18 amino acids. V was pared by 3 bases and J by 5 bases, with 8 bases of the junction left unmatched. Germline CDR1 reads LNHDA; CDR2 reads SQIVND (reference sequence). The CDR3 spells CASSIAGTSGGARDTQYF. CDR3 sequence (DNA): TGTGCCAGTAGTATTGCGGGGACTAGCGGGGGGGCCAGAGATACGCAGTATTTT. Supplemented by reference TRBV19 and TRBJ2-3, the full variable domain reads DGGITQSPKYLFRKEGQNVTLSCEQNLNHDAMYWYRQDPGQGLRLIYYSQIVNDFQKGDIAEGYSVSREKKESFPLTVTSAQKNPTAFYLCASSIAGTSGGARDTQYFGPGTRLTVL.